Below, 13 T cell receptor beta chains from the same sample are listed, as sequenced in a study of blood T cell repertoires in COVID-19. Clones were sequenced by immunoSEQ multiplex PCR, and TCRdb holds only the in-frame ones, with some missing. Seen here are about 220,000 clones, roughly 84% observed once, and the top ten hold under 3.5%. Material: peripheral blood. The receptors here all came from a man aged 45-60 years who had recovered from COVID-19.

This clone was picked up one time. This chain joins TRBV4-1 and TRBJ1-5; no firm D call. With 0 bases removed from V and 0 bases from J, the gap between germline ends came to 9 bases. Germline loops: CDR1 MGHRA, CDR2 YSYEKL. This CDR3 region has 16 residues. CDR3 sequence reads: CASSQEFQYSNQPQHF. The DNA for the CDR3 is TGCGCCAGCAGCCAAGAGTTCCAGTATAGCAATCAGCCCCAGCATTTT.

This clone has more than one count but fewer than ten. V and J are TRBV5-1 and TRBJ2-7; 9 bases agree with TRBD2. V lost 1 base and J lost 3; bases outside the gene matches: 5. Looked up from germline, CDR1 is SGHRS and CDR2 is YFSETQ. This CDR3 is built from 15 residues. CDR3 sequence (DNA): TGCGCCAGCAGCTTGTTGGCTAGCGGGGACTACGAGCAGTACTTC. Protein sequence: CASSLLASGDYEQYF.

The chain has TRBV7-6 and TRBJ2-3, with 7 bases aligning to TRBD2. CDR1 is SGHVS and CDR2 is FNYEAQ in the germline V gene. Trimming at V came to 4 bases and at J to 3 bases, leaving 10 bases not matched to a gene. CDR3 length equals 16 residues. This chain's CDR3 is CASSWGGVSSTDTQYF. CDR3 in DNA: TGTGCCAGCAGCTGGGGGGGGGTTTCCTCGACAGATACGCAGTATTTT.

The chain is built from TRBV11-2 and TRBJ1-5; D is undetermined. V lost 1 base, J lost 0 bases, and 7 bases lay in between. The CDR3 totals 15 residues. From germline, CDR1 is SGHAT and CDR2 FQNNGV. The CDR3 DNA reads TGTGCCAGCAGCTTAGTCCCGGGTAGCAATCAGCCCCAGCATTTT. Translating gives CASSLVPGSNQPQHF.

The chain joins TRBV28 to TRBJ1-5; D is perhaps TRBD1 (5 bases). Trimming took 6 bases from V and 7 from J, leaving 19 bases between them. Looked up from germline, CDR1 is MDHEN and CDR2 is SYDVKM. The CDR3 extends over 15 amino acids. CDR3 sequence: CASRGGLTAGQPQHF. The CDR3 nucleotides are TGTGCCAGCAGGGGGGGATTAACAGCCGGACAGCCCCAGCATTTT.

V gene TRBV23-1 combines with J gene TRBJ2-1; TRBD2 agrees at 7 bases. TRBV23-1 is an open reading frame whose function is uncertain. The CDR3 length is 17 residues. Trimming cost V 0 bases and J 4 bases; bases outside gene matches: 9. CDR3 residues: CASSQSPRGGGYNEQFF. The CDR3 region has the DNA TGCGCCAGCAGTCAATCCCCCCGGGGCGGGGGATACAATGAGCAGTTCTTC.

Ten or more counts support this clone. This chain uses TRBV7-9 with TRBJ1-1, with D possibly matching TRBD1 (6 bases). CDR3 length: 14 amino acids. The germline CDR1 and CDR2 sequences are SEHNR and FQNEAQ (reference sequence). Trimming left V 5 bases short and J 2 bases short, with 12 bases between. The CDR3, as DNA: TGTGCCAGCAGCCCTCGGACAGCTAACACTGAAGCTTTCTTT. Amino acid sequence: CASSPRTANTEAFF.

The chain couples TRBV18 to TRBJ2-6, with D possibly being TRBD1 (6 bases). V was pared by 4 bases and J by 0 bases, with 13 bases between. The CDR3 has 17 amino acids. CDR1 and CDR2 (germline): KGHSH, LQKENI. Here the CDR3 reads CASSLTSRGSGANVLTF. CDR3 in DNA: TGTGCCAGCTCACTTACCTCCAGGGGCTCTGGGGCCAACGTCCTGACTTTC.

This clone has just a few counts. The chain recombines TRBV2 with TRBJ2-7; D call uncertain. The V end lost 4 bases, the J end lost 5 bases, and 12 bases lay between the germline ends. The germline gives CDR1 SNHLY, CDR2 FYNNEI. The CDR3 is made up of 13 amino acids. The CDR3 loop is CASSVIIANEQYF. The CDR3 bases are TGTGCCAGCAGTGTAATAATAGCCAACGAGCAGTACTTC.

The chain couples TRBV5-1 to TRBJ2-7; maybe TRBD2 (6 bases). The germline gives CDR1 SGHRS, CDR2 YFSETQ. The CDR3 totals 13 residues. V was clipped by 3 bases and J by 5 bases, with 12 bases between them. The CDR3 here is CASSSGGSNEQYF. The DNA of the CDR3 is TGCGCCAGCAGCTCCGGGGGTTCAAACGAGCAGTACTTC.

The chain employs TRBV7-9 and TRBJ2-1; 7 bases match TRBD2. The trim removed 10 bases at V and 8 bases at J, leaving 17 bases unmatched. This CDR3 is built from 15 residues. Germline CDR1 and CDR2: SEHNR and FQNEAQ (reference sequence). CDR3 in DNA: TGTGCCACCTACCCCCGCTCCAGCGGGAACGATGAGCAGTTCTTC. This translates into CATYPRSSGNDEQFF.

This chain connects TRBV5-4 to TRBJ1-6; TRBD1 matches 8 bases. The V segment lost 4 bases and the J segment 7 bases; nucleotides outside the gene matches: 4. CDR1 is SGHNT, CDR2 YYREEE, per germline (reference sequence). The CDR3 loop spans 14 amino acids. CDR3 bases: TGTGCCAGCAGCCCACAGGGGGGGAATTCACCCCTCCACTTT. This translates into CASSPQGGNSPLHF. Complete variable domain (other parts from reference TRBV5-4 and TRBJ1-6): ETGVTQSPTHLIKTRGQQVTLRCSSQSGHNTVSWYQQALGQGPQFIFQYYREEENGRGNFPPRFSGLQFPNYSSELNVNALELDDSALYLCASSPQGGNSPLHFGNGTRLTVT.

The rearrangement uses TRBV4-2 and TRBJ2-4, with D tentatively TRBD2 (5 bases). CDR3 size: 13 residues. The V gene's germline CDR1 is LGHNA and CDR2 YNFKEQ. The V end was cut by 0 bases, the J end by 7 bases, with 7 bases between. The CDR3 nucleotides read TGTGCCAGCAGCCAAGATCAGCGGAACATTCAGTACTTC. This gives the protein CASSQDQRNIQYF.